The T cell receptor (beta chain) described here comes from a study of blood T cell repertoires in COVID-19. Overall study: The samples span acute and convalescent COVID-19 from the United States, Italy and Spain. T cells, B-cell-depleted T cells, or PBMCs supplied cDNA or gDNA.

J was trimmed by 5 bases and V by 5 bases; bases with no gene match: 5. The length of the CDR3 is 15 residues. Germline V lookup: CDR1 MNHEY, CDR2 SMNVEV (reference sequence). In the source study's methods: Reference gene primer amplification in the assay estimated nucleated cell counts. Profiling relied on immunoSEQ multiplex PCR, and the TCRdb table lists in-frame clones only, not all of them. Clone size and V and J calls were adopted from that table, with D and trimming inferred from the DNA. The data contain about 200,000 clones, roughly 85% of them singletons. J is TRBJ2-7 and V is TRBV27; 14 bases are a match to TRBD2. Material for sequencing was peripheral blood. The TCR was taken from a woman aged 80 or over with acute or convalescent COVID-19. This chain's CDR3 is CASSRPGLAGDEQYF. The CDR3 DNA reads TGTGCCAGCAGTCGTCCGGGACTAGCGGGAGACGAGCAGTACTTC.